This section outlines one T cell receptor (beta chain) sequence together with its context. The germline gives CDR1 SGHRS, CDR2 YFSETQ. Trimming left V 5 bases short and J 8 bases short, with 16 bases between. CDR3 size: 14 residues. Produced via immunoSEQ multiplex PCR; TCRdb's table is partial and in-frame only. The sample shows approximately 530,000 clones, around 96% of them seen only once. CD4+ cells were split into CD45RA+ naive and CD45RA-negative memory subsets. These data belong to a study of shared clonotypes between healthy human individuals. Input material: naive CD4+ T cells sorted from blood. The subset denotes: CD45RA+ positively selected. This chain connects TRBV5-1 to TRBJ1-4; D possibly corresponds to TRBD1 (6 bases). The TCR sequence derives from a woman in her thirties in good health. CDR3 loop: CASSRDTQNEKLFF. In DNA, the CDR3 is TGCGCCAGCAGTCGGGACACCCAAAACGAAAAACTGTTTTTT.